Listed here are 17 T cell receptor beta chains from one sample, sequenced in a study of brain T cells in children with intractable seizures. Clones were read by immunoSEQ multiplex PCR, and TCRdb kept only the in-frame ones, dropping some. There are 340,000 or so clones in the sample; 93% occur only once, and 5.7% lies in the top ten. Time point here: blood from clinic visit 5 months post-surgery; TSC patient then seizure free. This material consisted of peripheral blood, taken around 5 months after surgery. The receptors derive from a boy in the first two years of life with tuberous sclerosis and intractable seizures.

The J gene is TRBJ2-3, the V gene TRBV30, with D perhaps TRBD2 (6 bases). Trimming took off 2 bases at V and 5 bases at J, with 11 bases between the two ends. The CDR3 is made up of 13 amino acids. The V gene's germline CDR1 is GTSNPN and CDR2 SVGIG (reference sequence). The CDR3 loop is CAWSLATGDTQYF. The CDR3 bases are TGTGCCTGGAGTCTAGCGACGGGAGATACGCAGTATTTT.

The chain is built from TRBV12-3 or TRBV12-4 and TRBJ2-5, with 8 bases lining up with TRBD2. J gave up 1 base and V 6 bases, and 1 base lay outside the gene matches. This CDR3 is built from 13 residues. The CDR3 is CASRGTSQETQYF. DNA of the CDR3: TGTGCCAGCAGGGGGACTAGCCAAGAGACCCAGTACTTC.

This chain uses TRBV3-1 (or the pseudogene TRBV3-2) with TRBJ1-1; 10 bases agree with TRBD1. The CDR3 consists of 16 residues. Losses at the gene ends were 4 bases for V and 2 bases for J; bases not matched to a gene: 7. Germline V gene sequence: CDR1 LGHDT, CDR2 YNNKEL (reference sequence). CDR3 sequence (DNA): TGTGCCAGCAGCCCACGGGACAGGGGTATTAACACTGAAGCTTTCTTT. This codes for CASSPRDRGINTEAFF.

Note on this clone: The identical CDR3 is also encoded by other nucleotide sequences in the sample. The rearrangement links TRBV3-1 (or the pseudogene TRBV3-2) to TRBJ2-7; tentatively, D is TRBD1 (5 bases). Germline V gives CDR1 LGHDT, CDR2 YNNKEL (reference sequence). The V end was cut by 1 base, the J end by 7 bases, with 8 bases between. There are 12 residues in the CDR3. DNA for the CDR3: TGTGCCAGCAGCCAAGGACCAGGGGAGCAGTACTTC. Translation gives CASSQGPGEQYF.

This clone has ten or more counts. The CDR3 is CASSLINNYGYTF. The CDR3 DNA reads TGTGCCAGCAGCTTAATTAACAACTATGGCTACACCTTC. The rearrangement uses TRBV11-1 and TRBJ1-2; D gene unclear. V lost 2 bases and J 2 bases, leaving 6 bases between the germline ends. Germline lookup yields CDR1 SGHAT and CDR2 FQDESV (reference sequence). The CDR3 loop spans 13 amino acids.

The genes are TRBV4-1 and TRBJ2-6; D gene unclear. Trimming cost V 0 bases and J 0 bases, with 15 bases left between them. Germline V gene data show CDR1 as MGHRA and CDR2 as YSYEKL. CDR3 length equals 19 residues. The CDR3 sequence: CASSQDGRVFYSGANVLTF. As DNA, the CDR3 is TGCGCCAGCAGCCAAGATGGCCGGGTTTTTTACTCTGGGGCCAACGTCCTGACTTTC.

The chain joins TRBV6-6 to TRBJ2-5; possible D gene TRBD1, 5 bases. The CDR3 length is 13 residues. Germline V gene lookup returns CDR1 MNHNY and CDR2 SVGAGI (reference sequence). Trimming took 8 bases from V and 2 from J, leaving 12 bases between them. The CDR3 sequence is CASRPTDQETQYF. The CDR3 DNA reads as TGTGCCAGCCGTCCGACAGATCAAGAGACCCAGTACTTC.

This clone was seen more than once but under ten times. The gene calls are TRBV12-3 or TRBV12-4 and TRBJ1-3; D uncertain. The ends were cut back, 8 bases at V and 3 bases at J, with 5 bases in the middle. The CDR3 spans 11 residues. The CDR3 coding sequence is TGTGCCAGCGGAGATGGAAACACCATATATTTT. It codes for CASGDGNTIYF.

The gene calls are TRBV6-5 and TRBJ2-7, with D unclear. This CDR3 spans 14 amino acids. V lost 10 bases to trimming and J lost 0 bases, with 16 bases between them. Germline V lookup: CDR1 MNHEY, CDR2 SVGAGI. In DNA form, the CDR3 reads TGTGCCACCGCCCCCCAAACCAGCTCCTACGAGCAGTACTTC. Protein sequence: CATAPQTSSYEQYF.

The rearrangement links TRBV7-2 to TRBJ2-1; the D is unclear. Germline V CDR1 and CDR2: SGHTA, FQGNSA. Trimming stripped 3 bases from V and 5 bases from J, with 5 bases between. The CDR3 totals 12 residues. CDR3 bases: TGTGCCAGCAGCTTCGACGACAATGAGCAGTTCTTC. Translating gives CASSFDDNEQFF.

CDR3 in amino acids: CASSLQTSGSSHEQFF. In DNA, the CDR3 is TGTGCCAGCAGCTTACAGACTAGCGGGTCCTCCCATGAGCAGTTCTTC. V gene TRBV7-9 combines with J gene TRBJ2-1; 10 bases line up with TRBD2. Germline V lookup: CDR1 SEHNR, CDR2 FQNEAQ (reference sequence). V shed 2 bases and J 8 bases; nucleotides not matched to a gene: 9. The CDR3 has 16 residues.

This chain joins TRBV4-1 and TRBJ1-2; D is unclear. V was shortened by 5 bases and J by 4 bases, with 11 bases between the two germline ends. The V gene's germline CDR1 is MGHRA and CDR2 YSYEKL. The CDR3 covers 13 residues. The CDR3 loop reads CASSAPWRYGYTF. Here the CDR3 DNA reads TGCGCCAGCAGCGCGCCTTGGCGCTATGGCTACACCTTC.

The gene calls are TRBV5-1 and TRBJ2-3; possible D gene TRBD2, 6 bases. The CDR3 is 16 residues long. Germline V gene sequence: CDR1 SGHRS, CDR2 YFSETQ. V shed 4 bases and J shed 4 bases, with 19 bases lying between them. CDR3 protein: CASSPGTHPSADTQYF. The CDR3 DNA reads TGCGCCAGCAGCCCGGGGACTCACCCCTCGGCAGATACGCAGTATTTT.

The rearrangement uses TRBV7-9 and TRBJ2-7, with D maybe TRBD2 (6 bases). The length of the CDR3 is 18 residues. Trimming stripped 7 bases from V and 2 bases from J, with 27 bases between. CDR1 is SEHNR, CDR2 FQNEAQ, per germline (reference sequence). The CDR3 here is CASIPSQGRRRGPYEQYF. The CDR3 nucleotides read TGTGCCAGCATCCCTTCCCAAGGGAGGAGGCGAGGACCCTACGAGCAGTACTTC.

The chain's CDR3 is CASSTGTGAYNEQFF. The DNA of the CDR3 is TGTGCCAGCAGCACGGGGACAGGGGCCTACAATGAGCAGTTCTTC. V usage is TRBV5-5 and J usage is TRBJ2-1; 10 positions agree with TRBD1. V shed 4 bases, J shed 2 bases, and the junction held 3 bases outside the gene matches. The CDR3 runs to 15 residues. Germline V gene data show CDR1 as SGHKS and CDR2 as YYEKEE (reference sequence). Full variable domain (outside the CDR3, taken from reference TRBV5-5 and TRBJ2-1): DAGVTQSPTHLIKTRGQQVTLRCSPISGHKSVSWYQQVLGQGPQFIFQYYEKEERGRGNFPDRFSARQFPNYSSELNVNALLLGDSALYLCASSTGTGAYNEQFFGPGTRLTVL.

CDR3 nucleotides: TGTGCCAGCAGCCCCTGGACAGGGGCCGGGGAGCTGTTTTTT. Amino acids: CASSPWTGAGELFF. The V call is TRBV9, the J call TRBJ2-2, with 9 bases that match TRBD1. J lost 6 bases, V lost 4 bases, and 4 bases had no gene match. Germline V gene lookup returns CDR1 SGDLS and CDR2 YYNGEE. The CDR3 sequence is 14 residues long.

V and J are TRBV29-1 and TRBJ1-1; no clear D gene. CDR1 and CDR2 from the germline V gene are SQVTM and ANQGSEA. The length of the CDR3 is 14 residues. Trimming removed 7 bases at V and 0 bases at J, with 15 bases between. CDR3 sequence: CSARRSTMNTEAFF. DNA of the CDR3: TGCAGCGCCAGACGCAGTACTATGAACACTGAAGCTTTCTTT.